This T cell receptor (beta chain) comes out of a study of blood T cell repertoires in COVID-19. Background on the study: In each case, the material was cDNA or gDNA derived from T cells, B-cell-depleted T cells, or PBMCs.

Germline V gene lookup returns CDR1 SGHKS and CDR2 YYEKEE (reference sequence). This CDR3 spans 15 amino acids. V lost 2 bases, J lost 1 base, and 11 bases lay in between. Clones were sequenced by immunoSEQ multiplex PCR, and TCRdb holds only the in-frame ones, with some missing. The table includes roughly 300,000 clones, about 89% detected once. The specimen sequenced was peripheral blood. The gene calls are TRBV5-5 and TRBJ2-3; D possibly corresponds to TRBD1 (6 bases). This receptor was obtained from a woman in her 50s who had recovered from COVID-19. The CDR3 reads CASSFTGFGTDTQYF. CDR3 nucleotide sequence: TGTGCCAGCAGCTTCACAGGGTTTGGCACAGATACGCAGTATTTT.